This entry describes one TCR beta chain. Its specificity is unknown. The sample originates from a study of cytomegalovirus exposure and HLA in healthy donors. Study results and caveats: There were a few CMV-associated chains whose specificity for CMV antigens was confirmed in vitro.

The data were produced by immunoSEQ multiplex PCR, yet TCRdb's version contains in-frame clones alone and is incomplete. The data show 250,000 or so clones, with nearly 90% seen just once and 0.3% to 0.4% held by the top ten. The sequence was obtained from a woman aged 18 to 35 in good health and CMV-seronegative. The specimen sequenced was PBMCs.

This chain's CDR3 is CASRPDRGSFYEQYF. Here the CDR3 DNA reads TGTGCCAGCAGACCAGACCGGGGGTCCTTCTACGAGCAGTACTTC. The chain links TRBV6-1 to TRBJ2-7, with D tentatively TRBD2 (6 bases). Germline CDR1 reads MNHNS; CDR2 reads SASEGT. The CDR3 totals 15 residues. V was pared by 6 bases and J by 3 bases, with 18 bases between.